This T cell receptor (beta chain) was recorded in a study of neoadjuvant anti-PD-1 for oral cavity cancer. Looking at the study overall: Patients without progression received a fourth nivolumab dose around day 43, then surgical resection on days 50-56.

Survey sequencing of tumors mostly used roughly 5 ug DNA, two replicates. Sequencing was performed with immunoSEQ multiplex PCR; in TCRdb, only in-frame clones are kept and a portion is missing. Seen here are 37,000 or so clones, about 36% observed once, and the top ten hold about 16%. Germline V gives CDR1 GTSNPN, CDR2 SVGIG (reference sequence). The CDR3 sequence is 14 residues long. The V gene lost 2 bases and the J gene lost 8 bases, with 18 bases spanning the gap. Regarding time point: after neoadjuvant nivolumab, at surgical resection. The input for sequencing was tumor tissue, taken after nivolumab (anti-PD-1) treatment. The genes are TRBV30 and TRBJ1-2, with D perhaps matching TRBD1 (5 bases). This TCR derives from a person aged 35 to 85 with oral cavity squamous cell carcinoma. Here the CDR3 reads CAWSTGDLTIGYTF. For the CDR3, the DNA is TGTGCCTGGAGTACAGGCGATTTAACGATAGGCTACACCTTC.